Following are 10 T cell receptor beta chains from one sample sequenced in a study of blood T cell repertoires in COVID-19. The method was immunoSEQ multiplex PCR; TCRdb's version includes in-frame clones alone and lacks a portion of them. The sample yields about 100,000 clones, 70% to 90% seen once. What was sequenced was peripheral blood. These receptors all stem from an older man with active or convalescent COVID-19.

The chain employs TRBV12-3 or TRBV12-4 and TRBJ1-5, with D possibly TRBD1 on 6 matching bases. Trimming removed 6 bases at V and 7 bases at J, with 10 bases between. The CDR3 consists of 12 residues. CDR3: CASSPDRQPQHF. CDR3 DNA sequence: TGTGCCAGCAGCCCGGACAGACAGCCCCAGCATTTT.

This rearrangement joins TRBV27 to TRBJ2-1, with 7 bases that match TRBD2. This CDR3 is 17 amino acids long. Germline loops: CDR1 MNHEY, CDR2 SMNVEV (reference sequence). Trimming removed 3 bases from V and 10 bases from J; junction bases left unmatched: 18. Here the CDR3 reads CASSFRSPGRSSGEQFF. The CDR3, as DNA: TGTGCCAGCAGTTTTAGGTCCCCCGGGAGGTCCTCGGGGGAGCAGTTCTTC.

This sequence joins TRBV24-1 and TRBJ2-3, with 11 bases identical to TRBD2. V was pared by 4 bases and J by 5 bases, with 7 bases of the junction left unmatched. Germline V CDR1 and CDR2: KGHDR, SFDVKD. This CDR3 region has 16 residues. The CDR3 DNA reads TGTGCCACCAGTGAGACTAGCGGGAAACGGGGAGATACGCAGTATTTT. It translates to CATSETSGKRGDTQYF.

The chain links TRBV5-4 to TRBJ1-1, with unresolved D. Trimming cost V 4 bases and J 0 bases, with 13 bases left between them. This CDR3 region has 15 residues. Germline-derived CDR1 and CDR2 are SGHNT and YYREEE (reference sequence). CDR3: CASSTGRGLNTEAFF. CDR3 DNA: TGTGCCAGCAGCACCGGTCGGGGTTTGAACACTGAAGCTTTCTTT. The entire variable domain, with the rest obtained from reference TRBV5-4 and TRBJ1-1, is as follows: ETGVTQSPTHLIKTRGQQVTLRCSSQSGHNTVSWYQQALGQGPQFIFQYYREEENGRGNFPPRFSGLQFPNYSSELNVNALELDDSALYLCASSTGRGLNTEAFFGQGTRLTVV.

V usage is TRBV11-2 and J usage is TRBJ2-1; 11 bases map to TRBD2. This CDR3 region has 17 residues. With V trimmed by 8 bases and J by 3 bases, 12 bases remained unmatched. Germline V gene data show CDR1 as SGHAT and CDR2 as FQNNGV. For the CDR3, the DNA is TGTGCCAGCGGGTCGGGTAGCGGGAGGGCCGGCTACAATGAGCAGTTCTTC. Protein product: CASGSGSGRAGYNEQFF. Full variable domain (remainder filled in from reference TRBV11-2 and TRBJ2-1): EAGVAQSPRYKIIEKRQSVAFWCNPISGHATLYWYQQILGQGPKLLIQFQNNGVVDDSQLPKDRFSAERLKGVDSTLKIQPAKLEDSAVYLCASGSGSGRAGYNEQFFGPGTRLTVL.

This clone has more than one count but fewer than ten. The CDR3 region is CASSKDRVGNIQYF. In nucleotides, the CDR3 is TGTGCCAGCAGTAAAGACAGGGTAGGAAACATTCAGTACTTC. The chain is built from TRBV28 and TRBJ2-4; 7 bases fit TRBD1. Germline V lookup: CDR1 MDHEN, CDR2 SYDVKM. The CDR3 has 14 residues. Trimming removed 5 bases from V and 6 bases from J; junction bases left unmatched: 7.

This chain links TRBV28 with TRBJ1-2; 8 nucleotides match TRBD1. Germline CDR1 MDHEN, CDR2 SYDVKM. The CDR3 totals 14 residues. Losses at the gene ends were 5 bases for V and 7 bases for J; bases not matched to a gene: 9. CDR3 sequence (DNA): TGTGCCAGCAGTCTTGACAGGGGCTCCGGTGGCTACACCTTC. Protein sequence: CASSLDRGSGGYTF.

The chain couples TRBV6-1 to TRBJ1-4; 8 bases are shared with TRBD1. CDR3 length: 16 amino acids. J lost 0 bases, V lost 7 bases, and 7 bases had no gene match. Germline lookup yields CDR1 MNHNS and CDR2 SASEGT. CDR3 region: CASNDRGLATNEKLFF. CDR3 bases: TGTGCCAGCAATGACAGGGGCCTTGCAACTAATGAAAAACTGTTTTTT.

This chain joins TRBV5-1 and TRBJ1-4, with TRBD1 as a possible D gene (6 bases). Germline CDR1 SGHRS, CDR2 YFSETQ. CDR3 length: 13 amino acids. The ends were cut back, 5 bases at V and 4 bases at J, with 9 bases in the middle. CDR3: CASSRDNNEKLFF. The CDR3 DNA reads as TGCGCCAGCAGTCGGGACAATAATGAAAAACTGTTTTTT.

The rearrangement joins TRBV28 to TRBJ1-1; 11 bases agree with TRBD1. With 7 bases clipped from V and 5 bases from J, the junction kept 12 bases outside the gene matches. The CDR3 has 16 residues. Per germline, CDR1 MDHEN and CDR2 SYDVKM. CDR3 in amino acids: CASTPTPGQGGTEAFF. The CDR3, as DNA: TGTGCCAGCACCCCGACCCCGGGACAGGGGGGAACTGAAGCTTTCTTT.